Reported below is one T cell receptor (beta chain). These data come from a study of cytomegalovirus exposure and HLA in healthy donors. Researchers ran the PCR with 60 Vbeta and 13 Jbeta primers. Sequenced by immunoSEQ multiplex PCR; TCRdb stores in-frame clones only, minus some. The data hold around 150,000 clones, with 70% to 80% observed a single time. Germline CDR1 LNHDA, CDR2 SQIVND (reference sequence). The trim removed 9 bases at V and 4 bases at J, leaving 5 bases unmatched. This CDR3 has 14 amino acids. This clonotype originated in a man younger than 40 in good health and CMV-seropositive. The chain combines TRBV19 with TRBJ2-2; TRBD1 matches 10 bases. Sequenced input: PBMCs. In DNA, the CDR3 is TGTGCCAGCACGGACAGGGGGAGCACCGGGGAGCTGTTTTTT. Protein sequence: CASTDRGSTGELFF. Full variable domain (missing parts from reference TRBV19 and TRBJ2-2): DGGITQSPKYLFRKEGQNVTLSCEQNLNHDAMYWYRQDPGQGLRLIYYSQIVNDFQKGDIAEGYSVSREKKESFPLTVTSAQKNPTAFYLCASTDRGSTGELFFGEGSRLTVL.